Here is one TCR beta chain with its context. Its target is unknown. Using its own MiXCR run on the RT-PCR reads, TCRdb lists one record per CDR3 protein. The repertoire consists of 300,000 to 350,000 distinct CDR3 sequences, with just over 20% occurring once and the leading ten covering roughly 10%. V shed 0 bases, J shed 6 bases, and the junction held 8 bases outside the gene matches. There are 16 residues in the CDR3. In germline, CDR1 is SGHNT, CDR2 YYREEE (reference sequence). This specimen comes from a study of response to subunit inactivated influenza vaccine. Study outcomes and limitations: Authors suggested few new T cells are recruited by each seasonal influenza vaccination.

This TCR was sampled from a man aged 45-69 years who received an inactivated influenza vaccine. The chain uses TRBV5-4 and TRBJ2-7; 11 nucleotides match TRBD2. This material consisted of PBMCs from blood, taken approximately 20 months after vaccination. CDR3 amino acids: CASSLGDIAGGREQYF. Written as DNA, the CDR3 is TGTGCCAGCAGCTTGGGAGATATAGCGGGGGGGCGCGAGCAGTACTTC.